One and the same sample provided the 26 T cell receptor beta chains below, sequenced in a study of OX40 agonist ivuxolimab in advanced cancers. The table came from immunoSEQ multiplex PCR; TCRdb's copy has only in-frame clones and leaves some out. The sample holds 40,000 to 55,000 clones, less than 95% seen once. This sample comprised CD4+ or CD8+ T cells sorted from blood, obtained in a trial of the OX40 agonist ivuxolimab. The source of these receptors is an adult with an advanced solid tumor such as melanoma, head and neck, liver or kidney cancer.

This chain connects TRBV7-6 to TRBJ1-4; D gene ambiguous. Per the germline V gene, CDR1 is SGHVS and CDR2 is FNYEAQ. The CDR3 is 15 amino acids. V lost 3 bases, J lost 0 bases, and 8 bases lay in between. Written as DNA, the CDR3 is TGTGCCAGCAGCTTGTTGGGAGCAACTAATGAAAAACTGTTTTTT. Its translation: CASSLLGATNEKLFF.

The rearrangement joins TRBV28 to TRBJ1-4; tentative D call: TRBD1 (6 bases). Germline V gene sequence: CDR1 MDHEN, CDR2 SYDVKM. V was shortened by 5 bases and J by 3 bases, with 16 bases between the two germline ends. This CDR3 is 16 amino acids long. The CDR3 loop is CASSPWRTAPNEKLFF. DNA of the CDR3: TGTGCCAGCAGTCCATGGAGGACAGCGCCTAATGAAAAACTGTTTTTT.

The chain uses TRBV4-3 and TRBJ1-2; D is perhaps TRBD1 (5 bases). This CDR3 region has 15 residues. V lost 2 bases, J lost 0 bases, and 10 bases lay in between. The germline V gene has CDR1 LGHNA and CDR2 YSLEER. CDR3 sequence: CASSQRDSANYGYTF. The CDR3 DNA follows: TGCGCCAGCAGCCAACGGGACTCAGCTAACTATGGCTACACCTTC.

This rearrangement joins TRBV27 to TRBJ1-2; D may be TRBD1 (6 bases). CDR3 length: 16 amino acids. Trimming shortened V by 1 base and J by 3 bases, and 15 bases separated the two germline ends. CDR1 is MNHEY and CDR2 is SMNVEV in the germline V gene (reference sequence). The CDR3 nucleotides read TGTGCCAGCAGTTTATGGGGACACCAAGGCTACTATGGCTACACCTTC. Protein product: CASSLWGHQGYYGYTF.

This clone was recorded once. V gene TRBV7-4 combines with J gene TRBJ2-7; possibly TRBD2 for D (6 bases). V gave up 3 bases and J gave up 0 bases, with 6 bases separating them. The germline V gene has CDR1 SGHVT and CDR2 SQSDAQ. The CDR3 is made up of 13 amino acids. Here the CDR3 DNA reads TGTGCCAGCAGCTTCGGGGGCTCCTACGAGCAGTACTTC. As protein: CASSFGGSYEQYF.

The chain links TRBV27 to TRBJ1-1; TRBD1 aligns across 7 bases. V lost 8 bases to trimming and J lost 3 bases; unmatched junction nucleotides: 3. CDR3 size: 12 residues. Germline V gene data show CDR1 as MNHEY and CDR2 as SMNVEV (reference sequence). CDR3 loop: CASGQGDTEAFF. The CDR3 region has the DNA TGTGCCAGCGGCCAGGGGGACACTGAAGCTTTCTTT.

This clone was seen once. CDR3 nucleotides: TGTGCCAGCAGTCTAACAGGGTTGCAGCCCCAGCATTTT. This gives the protein CASSLTGLQPQHF. The rearrangement joins TRBV27 to TRBJ1-5, with D tentatively TRBD1 (6 bases). With 5 bases removed from V and 7 bases from J, the gap between germline ends came to 12 bases. CDR1 is MNHEY, CDR2 SMNVEV, per germline (reference sequence). The CDR3 totals 13 residues.

This sequence joins TRBV28 and TRBJ2-1; TRBD2 aligns across 9 bases. The germline gives CDR1 MDHEN, CDR2 SYDVKM. This CDR3 has 16 amino acids. After removal of 6 bases from V and 7 bases from J, the junction contained 13 bases not matched to a gene. CDR3: CASRGLGGRAPNEQFF. In DNA, the CDR3 is TGTGCCAGCAGGGGTCTGGGCGGGAGGGCCCCGAATGAGCAGTTCTTC. The full variable domain, rest sourced from reference TRBV28 and TRBJ2-1, is DVKVTQSSRYLVKRTGEKVFLECVQDMDHENMFWYRQDPGLGLRLIYFSYDVKMKEKGDIPEGYSVSREKKERFSLILESASTNQTSMYLCASRGLGGRAPNEQFFGPGTRLTVL.

In DNA form, the CDR3 reads TGCGCCAGCAGCCAATCCTCTGGGGCCAACGTCCTGACTTTC. Protein: CASSQSSGANVLTF. This chain uses TRBV4-1 with TRBJ2-6; no definite D call. Trimming left V 2 bases short and J 0 bases short, with 2 bases between. There are 14 residues in the CDR3. Germline lookup yields CDR1 MGHRA and CDR2 YSYEKL.

The count of this clone is one. The V call is TRBV19, the J call TRBJ1-1, with 7 bases lining up with TRBD1. The CDR3 is made up of 13 amino acids. V trimming: 6 bases; J trimming: 6 bases; junction bases outside the gene matches: 7. The V gene's germline CDR1 is LNHDA and CDR2 SQIVND (reference sequence). The CDR3 loop reads CASRRQGGAEAFF. CDR3 sequence (DNA): TGTGCCAGTAGACGACAGGGAGGCGCTGAAGCTTTCTTT.

V and J are TRBV30 and TRBJ1-1; D is uncertain. Germline CDR1 and CDR2: GTSNPN and SVGIG (reference sequence). V lost 4 bases to trimming and J lost 6 bases, with 18 bases between them. The CDR3 has 14 residues. DNA of the CDR3: TGTGCCTGGACCGTATCCACAAGTTGGCCTGAAGCTTTCTTT. It translates to CAWTVSTSWPEAFF.

The V and J genes are TRBV9 and TRBJ1-3; no clear D gene. The CDR3 loop spans 13 amino acids. Germline loops: CDR1 SGDLS, CDR2 YYNGEE. Trimming removed 0 bases from V and 4 bases from J, with 5 bases in between. The CDR3 region has the DNA TGTGCCAGCAGCGTAGTTCCCGGAAACACCATATATTTT. It yields the protein CASSVVPGNTIYF.

This rearrangement joins TRBV27 to TRBJ2-2; D possibly corresponds to TRBD1 (6 bases). The CDR3 contains 13 residues. The germline V gene has CDR1 MNHEY and CDR2 SMNVEV (reference sequence). The V end was cut by 6 bases, the J end by 7 bases, with 12 bases between. The CDR3, as DNA: TGTGCCAGCAGGGGTACAGGGATCGGGGAGCTGTTTTTT. This codes for CASRGTGIGELFF.

V is TRBV9 and J is TRBJ2-3; D is uncertain. The CDR3 runs 16 residues. V was clipped by 4 bases and J by 1 base, with 16 bases between them. Looked up from germline, CDR1 is SGDLS and CDR2 is YYNGEE. CDR3 coding DNA: TGTGCCAGCAGCTGGGGTGGGCGCGAGGGCACAGATACGCAGTATTTT. Amino acids: CASSWGGREGTDTQYF.

The rearrangement uses TRBV15 and TRBJ2-3; 9 bases fit TRBD2. Germline-derived CDR1 and CDR2 are LNHNV and YYDKDF (reference sequence). J lost 2 bases, V lost 0 bases, and 6 bases had no gene match. The CDR3 sequence is 17 residues long. CDR3 sequence (DNA): TGTGCCACCAGCAGAGAAAGGGGACTAGCTCCCACAGATACGCAGTATTTT. The encoded protein is CATSRERGLAPTDTQYF.

The chain joins TRBV4-1 to TRBJ2-7; 9 nucleotides align to TRBD2. Germline loops: CDR1 MGHRA, CDR2 YSYEKL. V lost 4 bases to trimming and J lost 2 bases; unmatched junction nucleotides: 12. This CDR3 contains 17 residues. The DNA for the CDR3 is TGCGCCAGCAGCCTTTTCTTAGCGGGAGTTACCCCCTACGAGCAGTACTTC. Translation: CASSLFLAGVTPYEQYF.

The rearrangement links TRBV7-9 to TRBJ1-1; TRBD1 agrees at 9 bases. The CDR3 sequence is 16 residues long. Germline V gives CDR1 SEHNR, CDR2 FQNEAQ (reference sequence). Unmatched junction bases numbered 9, after V lost 6 bases and J lost 1 base. The CDR3 DNA sequence: TGTGCCAGCAGTTCGGGACAGGGCGGCCCGAACACTGAAGCTTTCTTT. It codes for CASSSGQGGPNTEAFF.

The chain couples TRBV27 to TRBJ2-3; no firm D call. In germline, CDR1 is MNHEY, CDR2 SMNVEV (reference sequence). V was clipped by 5 bases and J by 1 base, with 10 bases between them. The CDR3 is made up of 14 amino acids. In nucleotides, the CDR3 is TGTGCCAGCAGTCCCTACTCGGGCACAGATACGCAGTATTTT. Amino acid sequence: CASSPYSGTDTQYF.

The rearrangement uses TRBV19 and TRBJ2-1; 15 bases match TRBD2. The CDR3 extends over 17 amino acids. Trimming took 2 bases from V and 6 from J; bases not matched to a gene: 5. The V gene's germline CDR1 is LNHDA and CDR2 SQIVND (reference sequence). Here the CDR3 DNA reads TGTGCCAGTAGTATACCGGGACTAGCGGGAGGAATCAATGAGCAGTTCTTC. It codes for CASSIPGLAGGINEQFF.

This chain joins TRBV27 and TRBJ1-5; no clear D. This CDR3 contains 13 residues. V was trimmed by 7 bases and J by 7 bases, leaving 14 bases between them. Germline values: CDR1 MNHEY, CDR2 SMNVEV (reference sequence). CDR3 in DNA: TGTGCCAGCACCCCGGGCATCGGCCAGCCCCAGCATTTT. Protein sequence: CASTPGIGQPQHF.

The genes are TRBV6-5 and TRBJ1-2; TRBD1 aligns across 7 bases. This CDR3 has 16 amino acids. The germline V gene encodes CDR1 MNHEY and CDR2 SVGAGI. V lost 0 bases, J lost 4 bases, and 8 bases stayed unmatched. This CDR3 reads CASSYSSTGTIYGYTF. CDR3 bases: TGTGCCAGCAGTTACTCGTCGACAGGGACTATCTATGGCTACACCTTC.

V and J are TRBV29-1 and TRBJ2-2, with D possibly being TRBD1 (5 bases). In germline, CDR1 is SQVTM, CDR2 ANQGSEA. Trimming left V 6 bases short and J 6 bases short, with 14 bases between. This CDR3 comprises 13 residues. The CDR3 loop reads CSVAYTGPGELFF. Written as DNA, the CDR3 is TGCAGCGTGGCCTATACAGGACCCGGGGAGCTGTTTTTT.

The chain is built from TRBV27 and TRBJ2-4; 11 bases are a match to TRBD1. The germline V gene has CDR1 MNHEY and CDR2 SMNVEV (reference sequence). This CDR3 is built from 17 residues. V was clipped by 3 bases and J by 2 bases; unmatched bases: 6. CDR3 sequence (DNA): TGTGCCAGCAGTTTGATTGGACAGGGGGCCACCAAAAACATTCAGTACTTC. This translates into CASSLIGQGATKNIQYF.

V gene TRBV6-1 combines with J gene TRBJ2-3; 12 bases line up with TRBD1. Trimming removed 4 bases from V and 3 bases from J; junction bases left unmatched: 2. This CDR3 has 15 residues. The V gene's germline CDR1 is MNHNS and CDR2 SASEGT. In DNA, the CDR3 is TGTGCCAGCAGTGTGGGACAGGGGGCAACAGATACGCAGTATTTT. Encoded protein: CASSVGQGATDTQYF.

The chain links TRBV15 to TRBJ2-3; D not certain. Trimming took 1 base from V and 2 from J, leaving 13 bases between them. This CDR3 contains 16 residues. In germline, CDR1 is LNHNV, CDR2 YYDKDF (reference sequence). CDR3 region: CATSRATGPATDTQYF. The CDR3 DNA follows: TGTGCCACCAGCAGAGCCACCGGGCCAGCCACAGATACGCAGTATTTT. The full variable domain, rest sourced from reference TRBV15 and TRBJ2-3, is DAMVIQNPRYQVTQFGKPVTLSCSQTLNHNVMYWYQQKSSQAPKLLFHYYDKDFNNEADTPDNFQSRRPNTSFCFLDIRSPGLGDTAMYLCATSRATGPATDTQYFGPGTRLTVL.

The J gene is TRBJ2-7, the V gene TRBV19; 8 bases are a match to TRBD1. V dropped 3 bases and J dropped 3; count of bases not matched to a gene: 1. The CDR3 loop spans 13 amino acids. Germline V lookup: CDR1 LNHDA, CDR2 SQIVND (reference sequence). The DNA for the CDR3 is TGTGCCAGTAGTATCGGGACAGGCTACGAGCAGTACTTC. As protein: CASSIGTGYEQYF.